This T cell receptor beta chain emerged from a study of shared clonotypes between healthy human individuals. Study-level points and caveats: The study found lower generation probabilities in non-shared clonotypes than in those shared by all four donors. Rarefaction gave evidence that sorted-subset sequencing remained incomplete despite large depth. The sharing of around 5% of naive CD4 clonotypes was seen across a few donors.

Naive CD8 populations comprised CD45RO-negative cells positively selected for CCR7, excluding terminally differentiated effector memory CD45RA+ cells. The CDR3 is made up of 11 amino acids. Germline CDR1 reads SEHNR; CDR2 reads FQNEAQ (reference sequence). Trimming removed 5 bases at V and 5 bases at J, with 3 bases between. A word on this clone: Its antigen is currently unknown. This specimen includes other DNA sequences encoding the same CDR3.

An assay was performed, and its level was deep. This table comes from immunoSEQ multiplex PCR, and its TCRdb copy is limited to in-frame clones, with some not included. The table includes some 800,000 clones, 90% to 95% detected once. The chain is built from TRBV7-9 and TRBJ1-4, with no clear D. The sample taken for sequencing was naive CD8+ T cells sorted from blood. The TCR originated in a man aged 30 to 39 in good health. CDR3 loop: CASSRNEKLFF. The CDR3 nucleotides read TGTGCCAGCAGCCGGAATGAAAAACTGTTTTTT. The entire variable domain, with the rest obtained from reference TRBV7-9 and TRBJ1-4, is as follows: DTGVSQNPRHKITKRGQNVTFRCDPISEHNRLYWYRQTLGQGPEFLTYFQNEAQLEKSRLLSDRFSAERPKGSFSTLEIQRTEQGDSAMYLCASSRNEKLFFGSGTQLSVL.